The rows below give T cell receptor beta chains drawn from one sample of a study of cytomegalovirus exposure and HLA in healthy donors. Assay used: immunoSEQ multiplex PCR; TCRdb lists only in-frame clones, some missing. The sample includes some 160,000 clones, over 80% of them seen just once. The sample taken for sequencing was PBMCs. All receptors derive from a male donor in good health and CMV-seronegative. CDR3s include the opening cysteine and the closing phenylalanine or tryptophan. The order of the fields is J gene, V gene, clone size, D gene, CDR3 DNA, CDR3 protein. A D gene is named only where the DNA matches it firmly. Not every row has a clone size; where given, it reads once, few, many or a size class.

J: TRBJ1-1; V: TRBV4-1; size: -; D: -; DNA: TGCGCCAGCAGCCAAGTTGTGGGACTGGAAGCTTTCTTT; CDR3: CASSQVVGLEAFF
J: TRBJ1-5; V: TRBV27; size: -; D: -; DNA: TGTGCCAGCAGTTTTGGGGGGAATCAGCCCCAGCATTTT; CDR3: CASSFGGNQPQHF
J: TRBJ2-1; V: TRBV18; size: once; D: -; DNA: TGTGCCAGCTCACCTTTGGACTATAGGGAGTACAATGAGCAGTTCTTC; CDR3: CASSPLDYREYNEQFF
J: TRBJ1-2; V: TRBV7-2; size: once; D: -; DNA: TGTGCCAGCAGCTTAGACAGGTTCGGGTATGGCTACACCTTC; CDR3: CASSLDRFGYGYTF
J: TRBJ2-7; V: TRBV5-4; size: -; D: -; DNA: TGTGCCAGCAGCAGACAGGACTCCTACGAGCAGTACTTC; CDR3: CASSRQDSYEQYF
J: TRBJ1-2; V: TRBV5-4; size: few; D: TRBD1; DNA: TGTGCCAGCAGCTTCCGACAGGGCCAGGATGGCTACACCTTC; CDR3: CASSFRQGQDGYTF
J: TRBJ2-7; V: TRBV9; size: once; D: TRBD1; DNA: TGTGCCAGCAGCGTAGGGGTTGGGACAGGGCATAGCGAGCAGTACTTC; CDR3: CASSVGVGTGHSEQYF
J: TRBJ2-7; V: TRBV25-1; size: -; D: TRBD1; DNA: TGTGCCAGCAGTGTAGGGACAGGGCGATACGAGCAGTACTTC; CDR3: CASSVGTGRYEQYF
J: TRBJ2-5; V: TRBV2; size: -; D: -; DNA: TGTGCCAGCAGTGAAGCACAGGGAGGGGTCCAAGAGACCCAGTACTTC; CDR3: CASSEAQGGVQETQYF
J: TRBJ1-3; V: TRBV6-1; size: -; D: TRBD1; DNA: TGTGCCAGCAGTGAAGTTCCCCCTCGACAGGGAGGAAACACCATATATTTT; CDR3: CASSEVPPRQGGNTIYF
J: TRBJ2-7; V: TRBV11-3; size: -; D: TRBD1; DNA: TGTGCCAGCAGCTTCGGGACAGGGAGATCCTACGAGCAGTACTTC; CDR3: CASSFGTGRSYEQYF
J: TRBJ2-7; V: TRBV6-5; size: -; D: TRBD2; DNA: TGTGCCGCGGGGGGCAAACCGGATCACGAGCAGTACTTC; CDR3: CAAGGKPDHEQYF
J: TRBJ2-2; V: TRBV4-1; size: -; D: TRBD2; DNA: TGCGCCAGCAGCCAAATGGGACTAGTTCCCGGGGAGCTGTTTTTT; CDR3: CASSQMGLVPGELFF
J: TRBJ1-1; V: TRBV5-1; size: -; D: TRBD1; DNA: TGCGCCAGCAGCTCCGGACAGGGCCGTCCTAAGGGTACTGAAGCTTTCTTT; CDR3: CASSSGQGRPKGTEAFF
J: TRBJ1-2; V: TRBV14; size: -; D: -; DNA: TGTGCCAGCAGCCAAGACTCCCGGAACTATGGCTACACCTTC; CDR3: CASSQDSRNYGYTF
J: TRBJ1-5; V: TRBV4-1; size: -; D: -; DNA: TGCGCCAGCAGCCAAGAGGGGGTGGGGGGGGGTCAGCCCCAGCATTTT; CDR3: CASSQEGVGGGQPQHF
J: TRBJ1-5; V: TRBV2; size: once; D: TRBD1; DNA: TGTGCCAGCAGGGGACAGGGCCAGCCCCAGCATTTT; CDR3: CASRGQGQPQHF
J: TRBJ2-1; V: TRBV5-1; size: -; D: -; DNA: TGCGCCAGCAGCTTAGGGGGGGGTAGCTCCTACAATGAGCAGTTCTTC; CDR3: CASSLGGGSSYNEQFF
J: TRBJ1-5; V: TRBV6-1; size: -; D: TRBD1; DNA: TGTGCCAGCAGTGGGGACAGTATAAGGGCCCAGCATTTT; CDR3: CASSGDSIRAQHF
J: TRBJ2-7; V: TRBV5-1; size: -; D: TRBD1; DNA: TGCGCCAGCAGCGAGGACAGGGTGGTCTCCGAGCAGTACTTC; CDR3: CASSEDRVVSEQYF
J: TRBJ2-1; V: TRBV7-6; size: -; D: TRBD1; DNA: TGTGCCAGCAGCTTAGAGGGGGCTAGCCCTGGCAATGAGCAGTTCTTC; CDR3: CASSLEGASPGNEQFF
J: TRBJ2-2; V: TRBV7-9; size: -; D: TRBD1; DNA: TGTGCCAGCAGTCCAACAGGGGGTTTCACCGGGGAGCTGTTTTTT; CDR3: CASSPTGGFTGELFF
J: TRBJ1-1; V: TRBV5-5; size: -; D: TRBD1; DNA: TGTGCCAGCAGCTTGGCGGACAGGGGGACTGAAGCTTTCTTT; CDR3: CASSLADRGTEAFF
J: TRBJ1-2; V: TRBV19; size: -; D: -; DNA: TGTGCCAGTAGCCCGGCGGTCAACTATGGCTACACCTTC; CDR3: CASSPAVNYGYTF
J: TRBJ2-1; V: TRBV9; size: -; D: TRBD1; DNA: TGTGCCAGCAGCGTCGCCTCTTTAGGACAGGGGGCAGTCGGTGAGCAGTTCTTC; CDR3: CASSVASLGQGAVGEQFF
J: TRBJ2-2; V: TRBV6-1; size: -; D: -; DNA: TGTGCCAGCAGTGCTTTACAGGGTACCTCCGGGGAGCTGTTTTTT; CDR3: CASSALQGTSGELFF
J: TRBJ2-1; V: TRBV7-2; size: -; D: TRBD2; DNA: TGTGCCAGCAGCCCCAAGACTAGCGGGGGGGCGAGGTCCTACAATGAGCAGTTCTTC; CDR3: CASSPKTSGGARSYNEQFF
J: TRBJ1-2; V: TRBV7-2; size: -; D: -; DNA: TGTGCCAGCAGCTTAGACGGCTATGGCTACACCTTC; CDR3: CASSLDGYGYTF
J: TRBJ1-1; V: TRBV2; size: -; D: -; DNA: TGTGCCAGCAGTACGCGAAGACAGCTTGAAGCTTTCTTT; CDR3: CASSTRRQLEAFF
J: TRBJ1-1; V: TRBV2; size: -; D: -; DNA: TGTGCCAGCAGTATGGTGCAGGGTAGGCGTTGGATAGAAGCTTTCTTT; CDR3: CASSMVQGRRWIEAFF
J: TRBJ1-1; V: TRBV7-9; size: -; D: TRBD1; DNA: TGTGCCAGCAGCCCCCCGACAGGGGGGAACACTGAAGCTTTCTTT; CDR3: CASSPPTGGNTEAFF
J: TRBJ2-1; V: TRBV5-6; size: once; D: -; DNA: TGTGCCAGCAGCTTGCAGGTACGCGAGCAGTTCTTC; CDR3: CASSLQVREQFF
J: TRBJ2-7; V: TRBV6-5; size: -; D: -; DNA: TGTGCCAGCAAGAGGGCGGGTTTCGGGGAGCAGTACTTC; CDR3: CASKRAGFGEQYF
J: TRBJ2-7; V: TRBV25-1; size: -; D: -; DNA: TGTGCCAGCAGTGTATCGACTTGGGAGTCCAACTACGAGCAGTACTTC; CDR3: CASSVSTWESNYEQYF
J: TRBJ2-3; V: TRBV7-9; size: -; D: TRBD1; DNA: TGTGCCAGCAGCCTACGGACAGGGGGACTCTTAGGTACAGATACGCAGTATTTT; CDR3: CASSLRTGGLLGTDTQYF